Shown below are 24 T cell receptor beta chains from a single sample sequenced in a study of graft-versus-host responses after intestinal transplantation. The data were produced by immunoSEQ multiplex PCR, yet TCRdb's version contains in-frame clones alone and is incomplete. The sample shows around 67,000 clones, 84% of them seen only once. Their antigen targets remain unknown. Here the sequenced sample was unstimulated CD4+ T cells sorted from spleen or lymph node cells, taken before transplant. The receptors were sampled from a human donor who was the organ donor for an intestinal transplant.

The CDR3 protein is CSVEVGQNTEAFF. CDR3 in DNA: TGCAGCGTTGAAGTGGGGCAGAACACTGAAGCTTTCTTT. This rearrangement joins TRBV29-1 to TRBJ1-1, with TRBD1 as a possible D gene (5 bases). CDR3 length: 13 residues. Between the trimmed V and J ends, which lost 1 base and 1 base, there was a span of 7 bases. Germline CDR1 is SQVTM and CDR2 is ANQGSEA.

Only a few counts were recorded for this clone. The rearrangement uses TRBV28 and TRBJ1-6; the D gene is possibly TRBD1 (6 bases). The CDR3 runs to 13 residues. Trimming stripped 11 bases from V and 3 bases from J, with 11 bases between. Germline lookup yields CDR1 MDHEN and CDR2 SYDVKM. This CDR3 is CAVRDNYNSPLHF. The CDR3, as DNA: TGTGCCGTCCGGGACAACTATAATTCACCCCTCCACTTT.

The J gene is TRBJ1-6, the V gene TRBV27; perhaps TRBD1 as D (5 bases). V was shortened by 5 bases and J by 9 bases, with 17 bases between the two germline ends. This CDR3 spans 15 amino acids. Germline assignment: CDR1 MNHEY and CDR2 SMNVEV (reference sequence). CDR3 nucleotides: TGTGCCAGCAGTCCTTCCCGGGCCGGGGGTTCACCCCTCCACTTT. Translated, it gives CASSPSRAGGSPLHF.

The genes are TRBV10-3 and TRBJ2-5, with D possibly matching TRBD1 (6 bases). Germline CDR1 is ENHRY and CDR2 is SYGVKD. The V end was cut by 3 bases, the J end by 4 bases, with 6 bases between. The CDR3 loop spans 12 amino acids. CDR3 protein: CAISDRGETQYF. The DNA for the CDR3 is TGTGCCATCAGTGACAGGGGAGAGACCCAGTACTTC.

The chain has TRBV2 and TRBJ2-5; D may be TRBD2 (6 bases). The CDR3 covers 15 residues. Germline V lookup: CDR1 SNHLY, CDR2 FYNNEI. The V and J ends lost 5 bases and 0 bases respectively, with 13 bases between them. For the CDR3, the DNA is TGTGCCAGCAGTCGGGACTCTCTGTACCAAGAGACCCAGTACTTC. Encoded protein: CASSRDSLYQETQYF.

The chain combines TRBV28 with TRBJ1-5, with TRBD1 identical over 7 bases. This CDR3 contains 14 residues. The V and J ends lost 7 bases and 4 bases, in that order; junction bases with no gene match: 7. Germline V lookup: CDR1 MDHEN, CDR2 SYDVKM. The CDR3 DNA is TGTGCCAGCACCCCAGGGGGTCAAAATCAGCCCCAGCATTTT. Translated: CASTPGGQNQPQHF.

The rearrangement links TRBV7-8 to TRBJ2-5; 7 bases match TRBD2. The CDR3 contains 16 residues. V trimming: 0 bases; J trimming: 1 base; junction bases outside the gene matches: 5. Looked up from germline, CDR1 is SGHVS and CDR2 is FQNEAQ. CDR3 nucleotide sequence: TGTGCCAGCAGCTTAGCGCGGGGGAGCCTCCAAGAGACCCAGTACTTC. Its translation: CASSLARGSLQETQYF.

The chain joins TRBV27 to TRBJ2-1, with 12 bases that match TRBD2. The CDR3 covers 16 residues. V lost 4 bases to trimming and J lost 12 bases; unmatched junction nucleotides: 13. Germline V gene data show CDR1 as MNHEY and CDR2 as SMNVEV (reference sequence). This chain's CDR3 is CASSSYSQLAGGRQFF. Here the CDR3 DNA reads TGTGCCAGCAGTTCCTACTCCCAACTAGCGGGGGGAAGGCAGTTCTTC.

The rearrangement links TRBV10-3 to TRBJ1-1; D is undetermined. The V end lost 5 bases, the J end lost 5 bases, and 12 bases lay between the germline ends. The CDR3 sequence is 13 residues long. CDR1 ENHRY and CDR2 SYGVKD come from the germline V gene. In nucleotides, the CDR3 is TGTGCCATCAGTCCAGACCCGGGGACTGAAGCTTTCTTT. Its protein is CAISPDPGTEAFF.

The gene calls are TRBV25-1 and TRBJ2-1; tentative D call: TRBD2 (5 bases). The CDR3 totals 15 residues. CDR1 and CDR2 (germline): MGHDK, SYGVNS. V gave up 8 bases and J gave up 8 bases, with 22 bases separating them. Written as DNA, the CDR3 is TGTGCCAGCCGAGTACTAGTCACGGGGAGCTATGAGCAGTTCTTC. Its translation is CASRVLVTGSYEQFF.

The chain recombines TRBV6-1 with TRBJ2-3; the match to TRBD2 covers 10 bases. Germline CDR1 MNHNS, CDR2 SASEGT. Trimming removed 4 bases from V and 4 bases from J; junction bases left unmatched: 14. This CDR3 is built from 18 residues. The CDR3 is CASSAQILAGGSPDTQYF. CDR3 coding DNA: TGTGCCAGCAGTGCCCAGATCTTAGCGGGGGGTTCCCCAGATACGCAGTATTTT.

The V and J genes are TRBV5-4 and TRBJ2-1; D not resolved. The CDR3 runs 12 residues. Germline CDR1 SGHNT, CDR2 YYREEE (reference sequence). Trimming took off 4 bases at V and 7 bases at J, with 9 bases between the two ends. The CDR3 coding sequence is TGTGCCAGCAGCCTCACTCGGAATGAGCAGTTCTTC. Protein product: CASSLTRNEQFF.

The chain is built from TRBV18 and TRBJ2-2; the match to TRBD1 covers 10 bases. The junction had 3 bases not matched to a gene; V was cut back by 5 bases and J by 0 bases. The V gene's germline CDR1 is KGHSH and CDR2 LQKENI. CDR3 size: 16 residues. The CDR3 sequence: CASSGTGVPNTGELFF. The CDR3 nucleotides read TGTGCCAGCTCAGGGACAGGGGTACCGAACACCGGGGAGCTGTTTTTT.

The chain employs TRBV6-6 and TRBJ2-5; TRBD2 matches 7 bases. Trimming took 3 bases from V and 5 from J; bases not matched to a gene: 12. The V gene's germline CDR1 is MNHNY and CDR2 SVGAGI (reference sequence). This CDR3 region has 16 residues. As DNA, the CDR3 is TGTGCCAGCAGTTATGGGGGGGGAGAGGTAGGGGAGACCCAGTACTTC. Translating it yields CASSYGGGEVGETQYF.

J is TRBJ2-3 and V is TRBV6-1, with 7 nucleotides matching TRBD1. V lost 6 bases to trimming and J lost 0 bases; unmatched junction nucleotides: 6. The CDR3 has 15 amino acids. The V gene's germline CDR1 is MNHNS and CDR2 SASEGT. CDR3 in amino acids: CASRPGQVSTDTQYF. The CDR3 nucleotides are TGTGCCAGCAGACCCGGACAGGTTAGCACAGATACGCAGTATTTT.

J is TRBJ1-5 and V is TRBV27, with no clear D. The CDR3 extends over 14 amino acids. Germline values: CDR1 MNHEY, CDR2 SMNVEV (reference sequence). The V gene lost 6 bases and the J gene lost 5 bases, with 14 bases spanning the gap. The CDR3 sequence: CASRKGVLDQPQHF. In DNA, the CDR3 is TGTGCCAGCAGAAAGGGAGTCTTGGATCAGCCCCAGCATTTT.

This chain links TRBV7-3 with TRBJ1-6; D remains ambiguous. The CDR3 runs to 16 residues. Germline CDR1 SGHTA, CDR2 FQGTGA. The germline V and J ends were trimmed by 5 bases and 6 bases, with 17 bases remaining between them. CDR3 residues: CASSIRVRRPNSPLHF. In DNA, the CDR3 is TGTGCCAGCAGCATCAGAGTTCGGAGGCCTAATTCACCCCTCCACTTT.

This clone showed up just once. The V call is TRBV27, the J call TRBJ2-7; TRBD1 agrees at 7 bases. The germline gives CDR1 MNHEY, CDR2 SMNVEV (reference sequence). The CDR3 length is 17 residues. V lost 10 bases and J lost 2; bases outside the gene matches: 20. The CDR3 region has the DNA TGTGCCAACACGTGGGCAGGGGGAATTCCTAAAACCTACGAGCAGTACGTC. Translating gives CANTWAGGIPKTYEQYV.

The V and J genes are TRBV5-1 and TRBJ2-4; TRBD1 aligns across 9 bases. The germline V gene encodes CDR1 SGHRS and CDR2 YFSETQ. V lost 4 bases, J lost 3 bases, and 8 bases stayed unmatched. CDR3 length equals 16 residues. The CDR3 region has the DNA TGCGCCAGCAGCCCGGGACAGGGAATGGGCAAAAACATTCAGTACTTC. The encoded protein is CASSPGQGMGKNIQYF.

This clone occurred once. The CDR3 is CASSLGVGANQPQHF. The CDR3 DNA follows: TGTGCCAGCAGTTTGGGCGTTGGGGCCAATCAGCCCCAGCATTTT. The gene calls are TRBV6-5 and TRBJ1-5; TRBD1 might be the D (5 bases). CDR1 and CDR2 from the germline V gene are MNHEY and SVGAGI. V lost 4 bases and J lost 3, with 13 bases in between. The CDR3 spans 15 residues.

The chain is built from TRBV27 and TRBJ2-2; a weak D match, TRBD2 (6 bases). Germline V gives CDR1 MNHEY, CDR2 SMNVEV (reference sequence). The CDR3 length is 15 residues. Trimming stripped 11 bases from V and 2 bases from J, with 18 bases between. The CDR3 DNA follows: TGTGCCTCCACGAGGGAGGTGGGAAACACCGGGGAGCTGTTTTTT. It encodes CASTREVGNTGELFF.

The V call is TRBV28, the J call TRBJ2-1, with D perhaps matching TRBD1 (8 bases). Trimming took 5 bases from V and 7 from J, leaving 21 bases between them. CDR3 length equals 16 residues. Germline loops: CDR1 MDHEN, CDR2 SYDVKM. The CDR3 DNA sequence: TGTGCCAGCAGTCCGACCGAAGGACAGGGAGGGAATGAGCAGTTCTTC. It translates to CASSPTEGQGGNEQFF.

V and J are TRBV6-1 and TRBJ1-2; D is ambiguous. With 2 bases removed from V and 4 bases from J, the gap between germline ends came to 5 bases. Looked up from germline, CDR1 is MNHNS and CDR2 is SASEGT. The CDR3 spans 12 residues. CDR3 coding DNA: TGTGCCAGCAGTGAACAGGTCTATGGCTACACCTTC. It encodes CASSEQVYGYTF.

The chain carries TRBV5-3 and TRBJ2-3, with TRBD2 matching 8 bases. TRBV5-3 falls under the ORF class, with uncertain function. The CDR3 runs 19 residues. V lost 4 bases, J lost 1 base, and 17 bases stayed unmatched. Here the CDR3 DNA reads TGTGCCAGAAGCCTCTATGGGCTGGTAGCGGGGAAATGCACAGATACGCAGTATTTT. Translated: CARSLYGLVAGKCTDTQYF.